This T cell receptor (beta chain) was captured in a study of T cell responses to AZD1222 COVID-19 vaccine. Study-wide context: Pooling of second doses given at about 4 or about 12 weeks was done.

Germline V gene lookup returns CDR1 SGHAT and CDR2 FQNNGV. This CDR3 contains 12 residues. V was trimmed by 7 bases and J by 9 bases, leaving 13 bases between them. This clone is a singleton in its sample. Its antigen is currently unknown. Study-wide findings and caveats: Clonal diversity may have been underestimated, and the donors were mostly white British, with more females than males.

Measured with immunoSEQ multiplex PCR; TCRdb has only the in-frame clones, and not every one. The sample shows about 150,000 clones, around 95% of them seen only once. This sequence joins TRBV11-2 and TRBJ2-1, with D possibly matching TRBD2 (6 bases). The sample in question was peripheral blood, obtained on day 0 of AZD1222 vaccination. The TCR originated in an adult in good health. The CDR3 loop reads CASTPVGGEQFF. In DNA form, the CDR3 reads TGTGCCAGCACCCCAGTGGGGGGTGAGCAGTTCTTC.